This entry describes one T cell receptor (beta chain). Germline-derived CDR1 and CDR2 are GTSNPN and SVGIG (reference sequence). Trimming stripped 1 base from V and 4 bases from J, with 7 bases between. The CDR3 covers 12 residues. Per the original methods: Reference gene primer amplification in the assay estimated nucleated cell counts. Only in-frame clones appear in the TCRdb table, and some are missing; sequencing was by immunoSEQ multiplex PCR. The DNA gave D and trimming, while V, J and clone size come from that table. The table lists about 410,000 clones, 89% of them singletons, with less than 2% in the top ten. This specimen comes from a study of blood T cell repertoires in COVID-19. The wider study: Both acute and convalescent COVID-19 samples were obtained from the United States, Italy and Spain. Sources were T cells, B-cell-depleted T cells, or PBMCs; the material itself was cDNA or gDNA.

The sequence derives from a woman in her 40s with COVID-19, enrolled during active disease. This chain connects TRBV30 to TRBJ1-2; D is unresolved. The sequenced sample consisted of peripheral blood. This chain's CDR3 is CAWSERVYGYTF. In DNA, the CDR3 is TGTGCCTGGAGTGAACGCGTCTATGGCTACACCTTC.